This T cell receptor (beta chain) derives from a study of blood T cell repertoires in COVID-19. Study at large: T cells, B-cell-depleted T cells, or PBMCs supplied cDNA or gDNA.

The length of the CDR3 is 13 residues. Germline V gene data show CDR1 as GTSNPN and CDR2 as SVGIG (reference sequence). V dropped 2 bases and J dropped 3 bases, with 8 bases sitting between them. This clone was detected only a few times. Assay: immunoSEQ multiplex PCR; the TCRdb copy retains only in-frame clones and omits some. The data contain just under 300,000 clones, more than 75% of them seen just once; the ten biggest clones take up about 1.2%. The sample was peripheral blood. The rearrangement joins TRBV30 to TRBJ2-1; D remains unclear. The clonotype was recovered from a man aged 65 to 79 with acute or convalescent COVID-19. The CDR3, as DNA: TGTGCCTGGAGTCGAGCGAGCTACAATGAGCAGTTCTTC. It specifies CAWSRASYNEQFF.